Included here is one T cell receptor (beta chain) sequence, with context. Antigen unknown. This specimen comes from a study of cytomegalovirus exposure and HLA in healthy donors. Across the study: The study placed roughly four fifths of its approximately 400 genotyped donors in the Caucasian-associated ancestry cluster. Study findings and constraints: Reported findings show TCR beta sequences accurately forecast HLA-A and HLA-B alleles in most subjects.

V shed 5 bases and J 5 bases; nucleotides not matched to a gene: 20. Germline-derived CDR1 and CDR2 are LGHNA and YNFKEQ. There are 20 residues in the CDR3. Primers included in the PCR were 60 Vbeta and 13 Jbeta primers. Generated by immunoSEQ multiplex PCR, the TCRdb table keeps only in-frame clones and is missing some. The sample includes 120,000 to 150,000 clones, around 80% of them seen just once. The specimen sequenced was PBMCs. The rearrangement joins TRBV4-2 to TRBJ2-2, with 10 positions matching TRBD2. The origin of this receptor is a middle-aged man in good health and CMV-seropositive. The CDR3 protein is CASSSQRPSGRVRRTGELFF. CDR3 DNA sequence: TGTGCCAGCAGCTCCCAGCGTCCCAGCGGGAGGGTCAGGAGGACCGGGGAGCTGTTTTTT.